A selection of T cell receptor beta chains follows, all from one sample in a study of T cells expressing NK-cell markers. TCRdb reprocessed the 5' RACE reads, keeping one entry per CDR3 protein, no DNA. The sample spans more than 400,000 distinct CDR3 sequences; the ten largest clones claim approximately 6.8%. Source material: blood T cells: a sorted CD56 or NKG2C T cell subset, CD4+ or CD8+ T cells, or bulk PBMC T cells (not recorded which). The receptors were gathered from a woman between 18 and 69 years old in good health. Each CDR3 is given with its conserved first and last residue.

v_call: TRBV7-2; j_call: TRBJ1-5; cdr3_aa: CASSLLDGSNQPQHF
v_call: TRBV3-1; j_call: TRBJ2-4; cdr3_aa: CATGDGLAKNIQYF
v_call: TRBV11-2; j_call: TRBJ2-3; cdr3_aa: CASSPGTSGDTQYF
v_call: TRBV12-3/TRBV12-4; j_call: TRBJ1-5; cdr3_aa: CASSQDRDRQPQHF
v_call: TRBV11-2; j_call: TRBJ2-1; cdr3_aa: CASSLRMDNEQFF
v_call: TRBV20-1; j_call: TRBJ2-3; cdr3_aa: CSARTSARLADTQYF
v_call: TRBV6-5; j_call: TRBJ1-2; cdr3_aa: CASRRREGYTF
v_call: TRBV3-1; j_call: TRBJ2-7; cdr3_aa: CASSQDRQGYEQYF
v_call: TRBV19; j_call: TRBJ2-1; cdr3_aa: CATLAWDEQFF
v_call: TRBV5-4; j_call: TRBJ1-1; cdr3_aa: CASSATGYTEAFF
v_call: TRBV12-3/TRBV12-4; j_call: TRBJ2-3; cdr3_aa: CASSVYGSDTQYF
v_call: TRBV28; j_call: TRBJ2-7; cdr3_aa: CASSSPPYEQYF
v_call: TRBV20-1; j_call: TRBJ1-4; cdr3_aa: CSARDTEKLFF
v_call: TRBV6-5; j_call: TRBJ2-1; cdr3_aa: CASSYSGPASGRANEQFF
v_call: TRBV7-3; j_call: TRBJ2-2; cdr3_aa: CASSLSYTGELFF
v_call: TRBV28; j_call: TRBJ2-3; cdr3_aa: CASSRLAGPDTQYF
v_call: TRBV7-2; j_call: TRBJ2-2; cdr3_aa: CASSRDRGTGELFF
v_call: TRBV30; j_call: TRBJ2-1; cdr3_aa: CAWSSGRYNEQFF
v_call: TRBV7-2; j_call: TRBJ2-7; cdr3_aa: CASSGPASGRSPYEQYF
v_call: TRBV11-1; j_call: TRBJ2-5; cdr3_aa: CASSHLARQETQYF
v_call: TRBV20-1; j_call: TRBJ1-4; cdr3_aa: CSAGKTGIREKLFF
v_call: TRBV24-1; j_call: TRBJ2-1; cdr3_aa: CATSDLRDYHNEQFF
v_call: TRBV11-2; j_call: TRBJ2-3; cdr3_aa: CASSRGTGVTDTQYF
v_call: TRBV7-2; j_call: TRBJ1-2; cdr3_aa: CASSPYEGRYGYTF
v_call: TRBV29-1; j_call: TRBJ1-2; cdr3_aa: CSVSGGAYGYTF
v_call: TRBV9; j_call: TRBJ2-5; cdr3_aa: CASSDSGGGETQYF
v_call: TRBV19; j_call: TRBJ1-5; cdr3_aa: CASRLDREGNQPQHF
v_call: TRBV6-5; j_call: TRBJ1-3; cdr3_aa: CASSYTEDRTSGNTIYF
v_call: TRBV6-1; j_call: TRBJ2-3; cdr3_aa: CASKVTGVSTDTQYF
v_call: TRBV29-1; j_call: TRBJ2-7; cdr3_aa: CSVSRGDRGSYEQYF
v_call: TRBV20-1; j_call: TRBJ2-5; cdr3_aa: CSGLTANQETQYF
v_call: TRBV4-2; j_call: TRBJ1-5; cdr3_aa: CASSQEGAGYSNQPQHF
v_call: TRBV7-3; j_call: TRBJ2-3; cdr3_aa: CASSLRREGGTDTQYF
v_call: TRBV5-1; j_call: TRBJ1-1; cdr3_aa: CASSPDPSGNTEAFF
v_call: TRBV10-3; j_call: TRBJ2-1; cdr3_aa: CAIRAPYNNEQFF
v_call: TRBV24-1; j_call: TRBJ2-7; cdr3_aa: CATSDFHEQYF
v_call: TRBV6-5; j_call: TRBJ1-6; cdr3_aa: CASSYYWTAEAYNSPLHF
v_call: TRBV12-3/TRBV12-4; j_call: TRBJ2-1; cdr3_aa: CASSFVGPIYNEQFF
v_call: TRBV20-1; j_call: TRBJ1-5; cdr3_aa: CSARPGDKPQHF
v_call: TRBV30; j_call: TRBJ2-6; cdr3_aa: CAWTRFPGANVLTF
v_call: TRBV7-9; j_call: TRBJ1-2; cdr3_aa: CASSGLGANDYGYTF
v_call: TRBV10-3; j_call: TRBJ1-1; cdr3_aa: CASWGGVGIEAFF
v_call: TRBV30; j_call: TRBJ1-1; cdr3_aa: CAWVWGNTEAFF
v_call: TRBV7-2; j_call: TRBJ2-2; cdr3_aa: CASSRETETGELFF
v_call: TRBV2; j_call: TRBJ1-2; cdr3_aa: CASSMGGAAYGYTF
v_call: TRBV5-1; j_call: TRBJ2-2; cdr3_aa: CASSGQGIGELFF
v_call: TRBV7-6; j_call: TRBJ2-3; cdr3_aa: CASSSRSSDTQYF
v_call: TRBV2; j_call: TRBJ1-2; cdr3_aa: CASTAQRQGGYGYTF
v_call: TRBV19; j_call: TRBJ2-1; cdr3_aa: CASMGASHEQFF
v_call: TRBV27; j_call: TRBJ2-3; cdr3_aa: CAIRASGGALISTDTQYF
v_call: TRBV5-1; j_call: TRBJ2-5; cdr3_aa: CASSMEGLRSETQYF
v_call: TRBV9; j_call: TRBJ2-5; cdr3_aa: CASSGGGTTETQYF